These 10 T cell receptor beta chains came from one sample sequenced in a study of T cell responses to AZD1222 COVID-19 vaccine. Data came from immunoSEQ multiplex PCR; TCRdb stores just in-frame clones and leaves some out. Among 200,000 to 250,000 clones listed, roughly 94% were seen once. The sequenced sample was peripheral blood, obtained 28 days after the second dose of the MenACWY control vaccine. The receptors stem from an adult who received the MenACWY meningococcal vaccine as a control.

The CDR3 region has the DNA TGTGCCAGCAGTTTACTGACAGGGGCTGGAAACACCATATATTTT. Protein sequence: CASSLLTGAGNTIYF. The chain combines TRBV28 with TRBJ1-3, with 8 bases fitting TRBD1. The CDR3 runs to 15 residues. V lost 2 bases and J lost 2; bases outside the gene matches: 2. The V gene's germline CDR1 is MDHEN and CDR2 SYDVKM.

This sequence joins TRBV3-1 (or the pseudogene TRBV3-2) and TRBJ1-6; D remains ambiguous. CDR1 is LGHDT and CDR2 is YNNKEL in the germline V gene (reference sequence). This CDR3 spans 13 amino acids. The V and J ends lost 4 bases and 10 bases respectively, with 11 bases between them. The CDR3 nucleotides read TGTGCCAGCAGCCCCGTTCGTCGGTCACCCCTCCACTTT. This gives the protein CASSPVRRSPLHF.

This clone was observed a single time. The chain has TRBV27 and TRBJ2-3, with 9 bases lining up with TRBD2. The CDR3 has 16 amino acids. After removal of 2 bases from V and 0 bases from J, the junction contained 3 bases not matched to a gene. Looked up from germline, CDR1 is MNHEY and CDR2 is SMNVEV (reference sequence). The chain's CDR3 is CASSLAGGPSTDTQYF. The CDR3 nucleotides are TGTGCCAGCAGTTTAGCGGGGGGGCCTAGCACAGATACGCAGTATTTT.

The chain recombines TRBV27 with TRBJ2-7, with 8 bases aligning to TRBD2. This CDR3 has 16 amino acids. CDR1 is MNHEY, CDR2 SMNVEV, per germline (reference sequence). Trimming at V came to 3 bases and at J to 3 bases, leaving 10 bases not matched to a gene. CDR3 loop: CASSLISGGLNYEQYF. The CDR3 bases are TGTGCCAGCAGTTTGATAAGCGGGGGACTTAACTACGAGCAGTACTTC.

The chain couples TRBV9 to TRBJ2-2, with 9 nucleotides matching TRBD2. The CDR3 length is 17 residues. CDR1 SGDLS and CDR2 YYNGEE come from the germline V gene. The ends lost 0 bases at V and 1 base at J; junction bases unmatched: 4. The CDR3 region has the DNA TGTGCCAGCAGCGTAGTTCGAGCGGGAGGGAACACCGGGGAGCTGTTTTTT. It is translated as CASSVVRAGGNTGELFF.

The chain carries TRBV10-3 and TRBJ2-3, with 10 bases matching TRBD2. The CDR3 has 14 amino acids. After removal of 10 bases from V and 2 bases from J, the junction contained 6 bases not matched to a gene. Germline values: CDR1 ENHRY, CDR2 SYGVKD. In DNA form, the CDR3 reads TGTGCCACGCGGACTAGCGGATACACAGATACGCAGTATTTT. Its protein is CATRTSGYTDTQYF.

This chain connects TRBV19 to TRBJ1-2; D gene ambiguous. Trimming took off 5 bases at V and 2 bases at J, with 15 bases between the two ends. The CDR3 contains 15 residues. Germline CDR1 and CDR2: LNHDA and SQIVND (reference sequence). The CDR3 nucleotides are TGTGCCAGTAGTTTTTTTGGCACGCAAAACTATGGCTACACCTTC. Its translation is CASSFFGTQNYGYTF.

The gene calls are TRBV6-5 and TRBJ2-7; D remains ambiguous. The germline CDR1 and CDR2 sequences are MNHEY and SVGAGI. V lost 0 bases, J lost 0 bases, and 6 bases lay in between. The CDR3 runs 14 residues. As DNA, the CDR3 is TGTGCCAGCAGTTACTCGGCGGACTCCTACGAGCAGTACTTC. This codes for CASSYSADSYEQYF.

This clone was observed a single time. The gene calls are TRBV30 and TRBJ1-2; D remains unclear. CDR3 size: 11 residues. Germline V lookup: CDR1 GTSNPN, CDR2 SVGIG (reference sequence). Between the trimmed V and J ends, which lost 0 bases and 2 bases, there was a span of 1 base. In DNA form, the CDR3 reads TGTGCCTGGAGTGTAAACTATGGCTACACCTTC. Protein product: CAWSVNYGYTF.

This clone was seen a single time. Within the sample, other DNA sequences also encode this same CDR3. The CDR3 DNA reads TGCGCCAGCAGCATCGGGACTAGCGGGAGTCACCGGGAGCTGTTTTTT. This sequence encodes CASSIGTSGSHRELFF. The chain has TRBV5-1 and TRBJ2-2; 14 bases are shared with TRBD2. In germline, CDR1 is SGHRS, CDR2 YFSETQ. J gave up 9 bases and V 4 bases, and 8 bases lay outside the gene matches. This CDR3 is built from 16 residues.